This passage covers 6 T cell receptor beta chains from one sample sequenced in a study of patients and donors after allogeneic stem cell transplantation. TCRdb re-called the RT-PCR reads through MiXCR, storing one row per CDR3 protein. The sample carries under 30,000 distinct CDR3 sequences, under 55% recorded once. Sequencing was done on a sample of blood, either unsorted or a sorted T cell fraction (not recorded which). The origin of the receptors is a human donor who was either an allogeneic HSCT recipient or a stem cell or donor lymphocyte infusion donor (not recorded which). It is not recorded whose cells these are; they may come from a transplant donor.

The chain has TRBV12-3 or TRBV12-4 and TRBJ1-1; TRBD1 is a possible D gene (6 bases). V was cut by 3 bases and J by 11 bases, with 19 bases left in between. The CDR3 has 14 amino acids. CDR3 in amino acids: CASSLRGGERIAFF. CDR3 nucleotides: TGTGCCAGCAGTTTGAGGGGGGGTGAAAGGATTGCTTTCTTT.

The chain is built from TRBV5-1 and TRBJ2-1; 11 bases agree with TRBD2. The CDR3 is made up of 15 amino acids. V was pared by 5 bases and J by 4 bases, with 5 bases of the junction left unmatched. Germline CDR1 and CDR2: SGHRS and YFSETQ. The CDR3 region is CASSPLAGAYNEQFF. CDR3 bases: TGCGCCAGCAGTCCACTAGCGGGAGCTTACAATGAGCAGTTCTTC.

The chain combines TRBV7-8 with TRBJ2-1; 10 bases agree with TRBD1. With V trimmed by 6 bases and J by 2 bases, 7 bases remained unmatched. Germline V gives CDR1 SGHVS, CDR2 FQNEAQ. The CDR3 length is 16 residues. The CDR3 reads CASSRTGTGAYNEQFF. The CDR3 DNA reads as TGTGCCAGCAGTCGTACCGGGACAGGGGCCTACAATGAGCAGTTCTTC.

The chain recombines TRBV18 with TRBJ1-5, with D possibly being TRBD1 (5 bases). The CDR3 is 13 amino acids. CDR1 and CDR2 from the germline V gene are KGHSH and LQKENI. V was pared by 3 bases and J by 5 bases, with 8 bases between. CDR3 amino acids: CASSPQGDQPQHF. The DNA for the CDR3 is TGTGCCAGCTCACCGCAGGGCGATCAGCCCCAGCATTTT.

V is TRBV3-1 and J is TRBJ2-5, with 12 positions matching TRBD2. Trimming removed 1 base from V and 5 bases from J; junction bases left unmatched: 2. Germline CDR1 is LGHDT and CDR2 is YNNKEL (reference sequence). The CDR3 has 15 amino acids. The CDR3 sequence is CASSQGTSGTETQYF. The CDR3 bases are TGTGCCAGCAGCCAAGGGACTAGCGGGACGGAGACCCAGTACTTC.

The chain couples TRBV11-1 to TRBJ2-1, with D possibly matching TRBD2 (7 bases). V was cut by 5 bases and J by 7 bases, with 21 bases left in between. Germline lookup yields CDR1 SGHAT and CDR2 FQDESV (reference sequence). The CDR3 totals 16 residues. The CDR3 region has the DNA TGTGCCAGCAGCCCCTGGCCGGGGGGCCGTGGAAATGAGCAGTTCTTC. Amino acid sequence: CASSPWPGGRGNEQFF.